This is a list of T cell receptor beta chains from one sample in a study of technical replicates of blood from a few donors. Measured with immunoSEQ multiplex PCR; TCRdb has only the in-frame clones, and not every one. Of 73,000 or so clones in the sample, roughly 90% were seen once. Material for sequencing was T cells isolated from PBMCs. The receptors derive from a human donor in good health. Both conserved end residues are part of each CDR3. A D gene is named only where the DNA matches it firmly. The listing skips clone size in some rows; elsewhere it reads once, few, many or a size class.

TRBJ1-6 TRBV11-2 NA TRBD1 TGTGCCAGTAGGGCCTCCGGGACAGTTAATTCACCCCTCCACTTT CASRASGTVNSPLHF
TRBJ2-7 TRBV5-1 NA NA TGCGCCAGCAGCTCGACATCTCAGGGTAGGCAGTACTTC CASSSTSQGRQYF
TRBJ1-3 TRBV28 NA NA TGTGCCAGCAGTTTATCCGGGTTCGGAAACACCATATATTTT CASSLSGFGNTIYF
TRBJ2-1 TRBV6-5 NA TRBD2 TGTGCCAGCAGTTTCCCCGGGACTAATTACAATGAGCAGTTCTTC CASSFPGTNYNEQFF
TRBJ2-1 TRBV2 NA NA TGTGCCAGCATCCGTCGGAGGGGTAGCTCCTACAATGAGCAGTTCTTC CASIRRRGSSYNEQFF
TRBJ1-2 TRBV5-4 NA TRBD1 TGTGCCAGCAGCTTCCGAGGGGGCGGCTATGGCTACACCTTC CASSFRGGGYGYTF
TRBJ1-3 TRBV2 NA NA TGTGCCAGCAGTGTGGGGGACTACACCATATATTTT CASSVGDYTIYF
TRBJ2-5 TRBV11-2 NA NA TGTGCCAGCAGCTTCGGGGGAAAAGAGACCCAGTACTTC CASSFGGKETQYF
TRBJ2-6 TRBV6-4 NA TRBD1 TGTGCCAGCAGTGGGACAGGGGGCGCTGGGGCCAACGTCCTGACTTTC CASSGTGGAGANVLTF
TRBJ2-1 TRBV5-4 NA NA TGTGCCAGCAGCGGCGGACAGTTTGTCTACAATGAGCAGTTCTTC CASSGGQFVYNEQFF
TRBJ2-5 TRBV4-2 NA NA TGTGCCAGCAGCCCTGTTCGGGGGGCCGGTGGAGAGACCCAGTACTTC CASSPVRGAGGETQYF
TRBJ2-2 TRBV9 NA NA TGTGCCAGCAGCAAGGGGGTCAACACCGGGGAGCTGTTTTTT CASSKGVNTGELFF
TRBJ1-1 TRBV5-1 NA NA TGCGCCAGCAGCTCCCCGGGGCGGGGGACAAACACTGAAGCTTTCTTT CASSSPGRGTNTEAFF
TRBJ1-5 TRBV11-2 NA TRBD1 TGTGCCAGCAGCTTAGGGACAGGCCTTCGACCCCAGCATTTT CASSLGTGLRPQHF
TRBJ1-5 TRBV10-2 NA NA TGCGCCAGCAGAGAGAGGACAGACAGCAATCAGCCCCAGCATTTT CASRERTDSNQPQHF
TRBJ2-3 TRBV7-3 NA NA TGTGCCAGCAGCTTAGACTTGTACACAGATACGCAGTATTTT CASSLDLYTDTQYF
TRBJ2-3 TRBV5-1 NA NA TGCGCCAGCAGCTTGTCAAGAGTCCCATCGGATACGCAGTATTTT CASSLSRVPSDTQYF
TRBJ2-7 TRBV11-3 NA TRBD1 TGTGCCAGCAGCCTCGGACAGGGCCAACTCGGGAACGAGCAGTACTTC CASSLGQGQLGNEQYF
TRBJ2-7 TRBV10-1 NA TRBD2 TGCGCTACGACTAGCGGGGGGAACAACGAGCAGTACTTC CATTSGGNNEQYF
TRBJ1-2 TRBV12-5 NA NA TGTGCTAGTGGTTTGCCACCCCCGACAGCCGGCTACACCTTC CASGLPPPTAGYTF
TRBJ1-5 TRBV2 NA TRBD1 TGTGCCAGCAGTGAGAGAAGGACAGGGAGGGGACAGCCCCAGCATTTT CASSERRTGRGQPQHF
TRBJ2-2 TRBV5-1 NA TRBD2 TGCGCCAGCAGCTGGACTAGCGGTGGCACCGGGGAGCTGTTTTTT CASSWTSGGTGELFF
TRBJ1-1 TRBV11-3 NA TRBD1 TGTGCCAGCAGCAGTTATACCCAGGGGGCAGGTTGGGTGAACACTGAAGCTTTCTTT CASSSYTQGAGWVNTEAFF
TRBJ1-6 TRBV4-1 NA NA TGCGCCAGCAGCCAAGATCCCCCGACCCAGGGGCCTTCACCCCTCCACTTT CASSQDPPTQGPSPLHF
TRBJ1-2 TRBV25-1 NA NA TGTGCCAGCAGTGAATATAATGACAGATTAAACTATGGCTACACCTTC CASSEYNDRLNYGYTF
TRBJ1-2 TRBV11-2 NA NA TGTGCCAGCAGCTTAGGAACAGGGACCTATGGCTACACCTTC CASSLGTGTYGYTF
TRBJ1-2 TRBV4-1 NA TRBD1 TGCGCCAGCAGCCACCGGACAGGGGTGGGCTATGGCTACACCTTC CASSHRTGVGYGYTF
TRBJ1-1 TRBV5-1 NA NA TGCGCCAGCAGCTTGGACAGGGTCGATACTGAAGCTTTCTTT CASSLDRVDTEAFF
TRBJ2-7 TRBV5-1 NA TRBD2 TGCGCCAGCAGCCGCGATCCGGGGGGGTCCTCCTACGAGCAGTACTTC CASSRDPGGSSYEQYF
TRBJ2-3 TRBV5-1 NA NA TGCGCCAGCAGCTTTGGCCAGGTCAATCGTTTGGGCACAGATACGCAGTATTTT CASSFGQVNRLGTDTQYF
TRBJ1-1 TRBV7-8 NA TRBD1 TGTGCCAGCAGCAAACGGGACAGGGTTTTAGAAGCTTTCTTT CASSKRDRVLEAFF
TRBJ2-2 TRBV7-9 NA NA TGTGCCAGCAGCTTAGTGGCTAGCTTAAACACCGGGGAGCTGTTTTTT CASSLVASLNTGELFF
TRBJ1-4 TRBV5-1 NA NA TGCGCCAGCAGCCTAGACAGAGCTAATGAAAAACTGTTTTTT CASSLDRANEKLFF
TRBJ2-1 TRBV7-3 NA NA TGTGCCAGCAGCTTAATTCCGCGGGGTTCTTCCTACAATGAGCAGTTCTTC CASSLIPRGSSYNEQFF
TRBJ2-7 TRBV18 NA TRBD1 TGTGCCAGCTCACCCGAGACAGGGGTCTACACCATCTCCTACGAGCAGTACTTC CASSPETGVYTISYEQYF
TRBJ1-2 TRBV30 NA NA TGTGCCTGGAGTGTCCGGGATAACTATGGCTACACCTTC CAWSVRDNYGYTF
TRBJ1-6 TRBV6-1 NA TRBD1 TGTGCCACCAATGAAGTGGGACAGTATGGATCACCCCTCCACTTT CATNEVGQYGSPLHF
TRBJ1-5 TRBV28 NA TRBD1 TGTGCCAGCAGTTTAGGACAGGATAGCAATCAGCCCCAGCATTTT CASSLGQDSNQPQHF
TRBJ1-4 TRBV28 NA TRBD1 TGTGCCAGCATCCCTCGCCCAGGGGGCGCTCGAACTAATGAAAAACTGTTTTTT CASIPRPGGARTNEKLFF
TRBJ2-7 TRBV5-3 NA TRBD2 TGTGCCAGAAGCCCCAGACTAGCGGAACCCTACGAGCAGTACTTC CARSPRLAEPYEQYF
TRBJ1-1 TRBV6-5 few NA TGTGCCACCACAGCTAACACTGAAGCTTTCTTT CATTANTEAFF
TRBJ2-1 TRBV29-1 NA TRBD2 TGCAGCGGGCGGGGGAGCTCCTACAATGAGCAGTTCTTC CSGRGSSYNEQFF
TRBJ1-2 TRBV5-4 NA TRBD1 TGTGCCAGCAGCTTGGGGGACAGGGTTTCCTATGGCTACACCTTC CASSLGDRVSYGYTF
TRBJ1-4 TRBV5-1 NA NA TGCGCCAGCAGCTGGGGGGAGAACGATCAACGCTATGAAAAACTGTTTTTT CASSWGENDQRYEKLFF
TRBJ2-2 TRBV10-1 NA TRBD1 TGCGCCAGCAGGATCGACAGGGGGCCGGGGGAGCTGTTTTTT CASRIDRGPGELFF
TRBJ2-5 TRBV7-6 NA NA TGTGCCAGCAGCTTACGAGGGCCCCGAGGAGAGACCCAGTACTTC CASSLRGPRGETQYF
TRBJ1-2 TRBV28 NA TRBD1 TGTGCCAGCAGTCCCCTGACAGGGGCATATGGCTACACCTTC CASSPLTGAYGYTF
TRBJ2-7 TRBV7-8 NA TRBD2 TGTGCCAGCGGACCCCTTGGCGGGAGCTCCTACGAGCAGTACTTC CASGPLGGSSYEQYF
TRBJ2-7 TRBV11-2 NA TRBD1 TGTGCCAGCAGCTCCGCGAGGGGGCGTATAGCTCACGAGCAGTACTTC CASSSARGRIAHEQYF
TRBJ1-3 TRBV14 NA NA TGTGCCAGCAGCCAACACAGTCGAAACACCATATATTTT CASSQHSRNTIYF
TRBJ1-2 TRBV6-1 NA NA TGTGCCAGCAGTGAAACAGAGTTCTATGGCTACACCTTC CASSETEFYGYTF
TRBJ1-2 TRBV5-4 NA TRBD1 TGTGCCAGCAGCCCCCGGACAGGAAACTATGGCTACACCTTC CASSPRTGNYGYTF
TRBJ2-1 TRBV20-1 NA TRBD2 TGCAGTGCGGGGGGGAGCACTGAGCAGTTCTTC CSAGGSTEQFF
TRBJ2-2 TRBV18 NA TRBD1 TGTGCCAGCTCACCACCCACAGGGGGCGCCCCCGGGGAGCTGTTTTTT CASSPPTGGAPGELFF
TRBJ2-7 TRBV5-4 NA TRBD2 TGTGCCAGCAGCTTGGGGCTAGCGGGAGACGAGCAGTACTTC CASSLGLAGDEQYF